These T cell receptor beta chains were read from a single sample in a study of identical twins. TCRdb independently ran MiXCR on the 5' RACE reads; one entry per CDR3 protein. The sample carries some 760,000 distinct CDR3 sequences, approximately 18% recorded once. This same sample was also taken into another study, of T cells expressing NK-cell markers.

The sample consisted of PBMCs. These TCRs come from a woman aged 18 to 35 in good health. CDR3s include the opening cysteine and the closing phenylalanine or tryptophan. Each record gives: clone size, J gene, CDR3 length, D gene, V gene, CDR3 protein, CDR3 DNA. The D gene is left open where the match is weak. Not all rows give a size; the values are once, few, many and, for expanded clones, a class.

size: many; J: TRBJ1-5; length: 13; D: NA; V: TRBV11-2; CDR3: CASSSEILQPQHF; DNA: TGTGCCAGCAGCTCGGAGATCCTTCAGCCCCAGCATTTT
size: NA; J: TRBJ2-7; length: 17; D: NA; V: TRBV27; CDR3: CASSPRMDSRLSYEQYF; DNA: TGTGCCAGCAGTCCACGGATGGACTCCAGACTGTCCTACGAGCAGTACTTC
size: few; J: TRBJ2-3; length: 15; D: TRBD2; V: TRBV5-1; CDR3: CASSRSGASTDTQYF; DNA: TGCGCCAGCAGCCGTAGCGGGGCTAGCACAGATACGCAGTATTTT
size: few; J: TRBJ2-7; length: 15; D: TRBD1; V: TRBV20-1; CDR3: CSAPEPGQGVYEQYF; DNA: TGCAGTGCTCCGGAACCGGGACAGGGAGTTTACGAGCAGTACTTC
size: many; J: TRBJ2-2; length: 11; D: NA; V: TRBV12-3/TRBV12-4; CDR3: CASRRTGELFF; DNA: TGTGCCAGCCGGAGAACCGGGGAGCTGTTTTTT
size: few; J: TRBJ2-7; length: 13; D: TRBD1; V: TRBV6-1; CDR3: CASRRTGTAEQYF; DNA: TGTGCCAGCAGACGAACAGGGACAGCCGAGCAGTACTTC
size: few; J: TRBJ2-1; length: 16; D: TRBD2; V: TRBV12-3/TRBV12-4; CDR3: CASSFGAGVPYNEQFF; DNA: TGTGCCAGCAGTTTTGGAGCGGGGGTTCCCTACAATGAGCAGTTCTTC
size: NA; J: TRBJ1-6; length: 16; D: NA; V: TRBV7-2; CDR3: CASSLVGSYSPSPLHF; DNA: TGTGCCAGCAGCTTAGTGGGGAGCTACAGCCCCTCACCCCTCCACTTT
size: few; J: TRBJ2-1; length: 14; D: NA; V: TRBV3-1; CDR3: CASSQGYRGGEQFF; DNA: TGTGCCAGCAGCCAAGGTTACAGGGGAGGCGAGCAGTTCTTC
size: few; J: TRBJ1-4; length: 17; D: TRBD1; V: TRBV7-9; CDR3: CASSPRTGITTNEKLFF; DNA: TGTGCCAGCAGCCCAAGGACAGGGATAACAACTAATGAAAAACTGTTTTTT
size: few; J: TRBJ1-3; length: 13; D: NA; V: TRBV7-2; CDR3: CASSFSSGDTIYF; DNA: TGTGCCAGCAGCTTTAGCTCTGGAGACACCATATATTTT
size: NA; J: TRBJ2-2; length: 13; D: NA; V: TRBV6-6; CDR3: CASSPLTSRELFF; DNA: TGTGCCAGCAGTCCCCTCACGAGCAGAGAGCTGTTTTTT
size: NA; J: TRBJ2-1; length: 15; D: TRBD2; V: TRBV5-1; CDR3: CASRLGLAGPNEQFF; DNA: TGCGCCAGCAGGCTCGGACTAGCGGGCCCCAATGAGCAGTTCTTC
size: few; J: TRBJ2-3; length: 12; D: NA; V: TRBV20-1; CDR3: CSASQGADTQYF; DNA: TGCAGTGCTAGCCAGGGAGCAGATACGCAGTATTTT
size: NA; J: TRBJ2-5; length: 16; D: TRBD1; V: TRBV5-1; CDR3: CASSPMTGLLQETQYF; DNA: TGCGCCAGCAGCCCGATGACAGGGCTTCTCCAAGAGACCCAGTACTTC
size: once; J: TRBJ2-1; length: 14; D: NA; V: TRBV5-6; CDR3: CASSSGLSHNEQFF; DNA: TGTGCCAGCAGCTCCGGACTGTCCCACAATGAGCAGTTCTTC
size: NA; J: TRBJ1-6; length: 13; D: NA; V: TRBV11-3; CDR3: CASSRLRYSPLHF; DNA: TGTGCCAGCAGCCGATTACGATATTCACCCCTCCACTTT
size: few; J: TRBJ1-1; length: 15; D: TRBD1; V: TRBV19; CDR3: CASSIGAGGNTEAFF; DNA: TGTGCCAGTAGTATAGGGGCAGGGGGTAACACTGAAGCTTTCTTT
size: many; J: TRBJ2-7; length: 16; D: TRBD2; V: TRBV6-1; CDR3: CASSRLAGVPRGEQYF; DNA: TGTGCCAGCAGTAGACTAGCGGGAGTTCCTAGGGGCGAGCAGTACTTC
size: NA; J: TRBJ2-5; length: 17; D: NA; V: TRBV7-2; CDR3: CASSLKVPRGYAGTQYF; DNA: TGTGCCAGCAGCTTAAAGGTTCCCCGGGGCTACGCGGGGACCCAGTACTTC
size: NA; J: TRBJ2-1; length: 14; D: NA; V: TRBV3-1; CDR3: CASSETFRGVKQFF; DNA: TGTGCCAGCAGCGAAACTTTCAGGGGGGTTAAGCAGTTCTTC
size: few; J: TRBJ2-1; length: 15; D: TRBD1; V: TRBV5-1; CDR3: CASSLWTGGSNEQFF; DNA: TGCGCCAGCAGCTTATGGACAGGGGGCTCGAATGAGCAGTTCTTC
size: few; J: TRBJ2-7; length: 12; D: NA; V: TRBV20-1; CDR3: CSAVGSPYEQYF; DNA: TGCAGTGCCGTCGGCTCCCCATACGAGCAGTACTTC
size: NA; J: TRBJ2-7; length: 13; D: NA; V: TRBV29-1; CDR3: CSVPTGPFYEQYF; DNA: TGCAGCGTTCCGACGGGGCCTTTTTACGAGCAGTACTTC
size: few; J: TRBJ1-2; length: 12; D: NA; V: TRBV12-3/TRBV12-4; CDR3: CASSLWTAGYTF; DNA: TGTGCCAGCAGTTTGTGGACGGCCGGCTACACCTTC
size: NA; J: TRBJ2-7; length: 14; D: TRBD2; V: TRBV7-9; CDR3: CASSHSGGAYEQYF; DNA: TGTGCCAGCAGCCACAGCGGGGGGGCCTACGAGCAGTACTTC
size: NA; J: TRBJ1-2; length: 12; D: NA; V: TRBV6-1; CDR3: CASRMTGLGYTF; DNA: TGTGCCAGCAGGATGACAGGCCTTGGCTACACCTTC
size: NA; J: TRBJ2-3; length: 14; D: TRBD1; V: TRBV5-1; CDR3: CASSDGTGGDTQYF; DNA: TGCGCCAGCAGCGACGGGACAGGGGGAGATACGCAGTATTTT
size: few; J: TRBJ2-5; length: 11; D: TRBD2; V: TRBV20-1; CDR3: CSASGKETQYF; DNA: TGCAGTGCAAGCGGGAAAGAGACCCAGTACTTC
size: NA; J: TRBJ2-2; length: 14; D: NA; V: TRBV7-6; CDR3: CASTSTGGTGELFF; DNA: TGTGCCAGCACCTCTACTGGCGGAACCGGGGAGCTGTTTTTT
size: NA; J: TRBJ2-7; length: 15; D: TRBD2; V: TRBV29-1; CDR3: CSVPVLSGRRYEQYF; DNA: TGCAGCGTTCCGGTCCTGAGCGGGAGAAGGTACGAGCAGTACTTC
size: NA; J: TRBJ2-7; length: 13; D: NA; V: TRBV6-2/TRBV6-3; CDR3: CASSYVSTYEQYF; DNA: TGTGCCAGCAGTTACGTCAGCACCTACGAGCAGTACTTC
size: few; J: TRBJ2-6; length: 17; D: NA; V: TRBV6-5; CDR3: CASSYRGRSSGANVLTF; DNA: TGTGCCAGCAGTTACCGAGGGCGGTCCTCTGGGGCCAACGTCCTGACTTTC
size: NA; J: TRBJ2-3; length: 15; D: TRBD1; V: TRBV10-3; CDR3: CAISGRQGQTDTQYF; DNA: TGTGCCATCAGTGGGAGACAGGGACAAACAGATACGCAGTATTTT
size: NA; J: TRBJ2-3; length: 15; D: NA; V: TRBV6-1; CDR3: CASSRTLTSTDTQYF; DNA: TGTGCCAGCAGCCGGACTTTGACTAGCACAGATACGCAGTATTTT
size: NA; J: TRBJ2-3; length: 17; D: TRBD2; V: TRBV5-1; CDR3: CASSSATSGGAADTQYF; DNA: TGCGCCAGCAGCTCCGCGACTAGCGGGGGGGCAGCAGATACGCAGTATTTT
size: few; J: TRBJ2-5; length: 13; D: NA; V: TRBV7-3; CDR3: CASSGTSLGAQYF; DNA: TGTGCCAGCAGCGGTACGAGTTTAGGGGCCCAGTACTTC
size: few; J: TRBJ2-3; length: 16; D: TRBD2; V: TRBV12-3/TRBV12-4; CDR3: CASSPGRVSSTDTQYF; DNA: TGTGCCAGCAGTCCCGGGAGGGTATCGAGCACAGATACGCAGTATTTT
size: few; J: TRBJ2-3; length: 14; D: TRBD2; V: TRBV20-1; CDR3: CSASRRENTDTQYF; DNA: TGCAGTGCTAGCCGGCGGGAGAACACAGATACGCAGTATTTT
size: NA; J: TRBJ2-7; length: 15; D: NA; V: TRBV4-3; CDR3: CASSQEIGSSYEQYF; DNA: TGCGCCAGCAGCCAAGAGATCGGGAGCTCCTACGAGCAGTACTTC
size: few; J: TRBJ2-1; length: 15; D: TRBD2; V: TRBV20-1; CDR3: CSARLAGASYNEQFF; DNA: TGCAGTGCTCGGCTAGCGGGGGCCTCCTACAATGAGCAGTTCTTC
size: once; J: TRBJ2-1; length: 13; D: NA; V: TRBV10-3; CDR3: CAIREGGAGEQFF; DNA: TGTGCCATCAGGGAGGGGGGAGCTGGTGAGCAGTTCTTC
size: few; J: TRBJ1-2; length: 14; D: NA; V: TRBV10-3; CDR3: CAISESRQFYGYTF; DNA: TGTGCCATCAGTGAGTCGCGACAGTTCTATGGCTACACCTTC
size: NA; J: TRBJ2-5; length: 12; D: NA; V: TRBV29-1; CDR3: CSVEKVSGLLDF; DNA: TGCAGCGTCGAGAAAGTCTCCGGATTGTTGGACTTC
size: NA; J: TRBJ1-1; length: 14; D: NA; V: TRBV5-1; CDR3: CASSLWQSDTEAFF; DNA: TGCGCCAGCAGCTTGTGGCAGTCGGACACTGAAGCTTTCTTT
size: NA; J: TRBJ1-6; length: 15; D: NA; V: TRBV5-1; CDR3: CASSSGDRDNSPLHF; DNA: TGCGCCAGCAGCTCAGGCGACCGCGATAATTCACCCCTCCACTTT
size: few; J: TRBJ2-7; length: 14; D: NA; V: TRBV5-6; CDR3: CASSSSGFAVGQYF; DNA: TGTGCCAGCAGCTCAAGCGGGTTCGCTGTCGGGCAGTACTTC
size: NA; J: TRBJ1-2; length: 16; D: TRBD1; V: TRBV5-1; CDR3: CASSLDPGQGGYGYTF; DNA: TGCGCCAGCAGCTTAGATCCGGGACAGGGCGGCTATGGCTACACCTTC